The 7 T cell receptor beta chains reported below all come from one sample, sequenced in a study of blood T cell repertoires in COVID-19 (dated by TCRdb to the early 2020s). The library came from the immunoSEQ multiplex PCR assay. TCRdb re-hosts the immuneACCESS table, in-frame sequences only. Its copies lack some clones; in the studies checked, an unresolved V gene accounts for under half of them, and the cause for the rest is not known. The sample yields some 63,000 clones; roughly 85% were counted once. The ten largest account for approximately 20% of the sample. The sample was peripheral blood. The receptors shown here come from a human donor in a cohort sampled during active COVID-19.

This chain uses TRBV9 with TRBJ2-6; D uncertain. Germline V gene lookup returns CDR1 SGDLS and CDR2 YYNGEE. CDR3 length equals 15 residues. V was pared by 0 bases and J by 4 bases, with 8 bases between. In DNA form, the CDR3 reads TGTGCCAGCAGCGTAGGCACGGTCGGGGCCAACGTCCTGACTTTC. It is translated as CASSVGTVGANVLTF.

Only one count was recorded for this clone. Written as DNA, the CDR3 is TGTGCCAGCAGCTTGGGCAGAAGCTCCTACGAGCAGTACTTC. It is translated as CASSLGRSSYEQYF. The chain has TRBV5-4 and TRBJ2-7; D unclear. Germline V gene sequence: CDR1 SGHNT, CDR2 YYREEE (reference sequence). The CDR3 runs 14 residues. Trimming took 0 bases from V and 0 from J, leaving 7 bases between them.

The chain combines TRBV5-4 with TRBJ2-3; 9 nucleotides agree with TRBD1. Germline V gives CDR1 SGHNT, CDR2 YYREEE (reference sequence). With 4 bases clipped from V and 5 bases from J, the junction kept 5 bases outside the gene matches. This CDR3 contains 14 residues. In DNA form, the CDR3 reads TGTGCCAGCAGCCTCTGGGACAGGGTAGATACGCAGTATTTT. Protein: CASSLWDRVDTQYF.

The chain employs TRBV28 and TRBJ2-5, with 10 bases identical to TRBD1. This CDR3 comprises 16 residues. Germline CDR1 reads MDHEN; CDR2 reads SYDVKM. Trimming at V came to 2 bases and at J to 5 bases, leaving 8 bases not matched to a gene. The CDR3, as DNA: TGTGCCAGCAGTTTACCCCTGACAGGGGGCGCGGAGACCCAGTACTTC. Its protein is CASSLPLTGGAETQYF.

To note about this clone: One end of the junction is discordant with germline, which a read error may explain. The CDR3 nucleotides are TGTGCCAGCACCTTAGAGGTAGCCCGAGAGACCCAGTACTTC. This translates into CASTLEVARETQYF. V is TRBV7-2 and J is TRBJ2-5; the D is unclear. CDR1 and CDR2 from the germline V gene are SGHTA and FQGNSA. The CDR3 is 14 amino acids.

This chain connects TRBV3-1 (or the pseudogene TRBV3-2) to TRBJ2-3, with a tentative D call TRBD2 (6 bases). The ends were cut back, 0 bases at V and 2 bases at J, with 15 bases in the middle. This CDR3 is 17 amino acids long. CDR1 and CDR2 from the germline V gene are LGHDT and YNNKEL (reference sequence). The CDR3 DNA sequence: TGTGCCAGCAGCCAAGAGAAAAGGCGGGGTTTCACAGATACGCAGTATTTT. This translates into CASSQEKRRGFTDTQYF.

This clone was picked up a small number of times. The chain couples TRBV10-3 to TRBJ2-1, with D perhaps TRBD2 (7 bases). The CDR3 runs to 15 residues. Germline CDR1 and CDR2: ENHRY and SYGVKD. Trimming cost V 1 base and J 6 bases, with 13 bases left between them. The DNA of the CDR3 is TGTGCCATCAGTGAGTGGGGGGGCGAAAGCAATGAGCAGTTCTTC. Its protein product is CAISEWGGESNEQFF.